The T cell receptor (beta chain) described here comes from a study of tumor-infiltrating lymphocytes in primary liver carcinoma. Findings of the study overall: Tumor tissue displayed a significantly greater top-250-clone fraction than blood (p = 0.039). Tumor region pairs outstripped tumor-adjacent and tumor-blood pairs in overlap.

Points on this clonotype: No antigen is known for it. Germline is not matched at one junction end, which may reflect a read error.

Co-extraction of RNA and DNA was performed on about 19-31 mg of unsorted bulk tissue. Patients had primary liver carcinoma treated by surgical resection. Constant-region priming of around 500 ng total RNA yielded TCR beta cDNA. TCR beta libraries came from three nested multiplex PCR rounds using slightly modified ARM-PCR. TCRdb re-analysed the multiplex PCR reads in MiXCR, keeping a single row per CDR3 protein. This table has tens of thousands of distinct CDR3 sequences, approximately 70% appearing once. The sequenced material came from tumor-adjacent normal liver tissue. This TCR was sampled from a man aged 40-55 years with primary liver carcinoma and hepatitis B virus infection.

The CDR3 nucleotides are TGTGCCAGCAGCCAAGATCGGTTTGGTCCTCAGCCCCGGCATTTT. Encoded protein: CASSQDRFGPQPRHF. The chain links TRBV4-3 to TRBJ1-5; D not resolved. Germline assignment: CDR1 LGHNA and CDR2 YSLEER. The CDR3 contains 15 residues.